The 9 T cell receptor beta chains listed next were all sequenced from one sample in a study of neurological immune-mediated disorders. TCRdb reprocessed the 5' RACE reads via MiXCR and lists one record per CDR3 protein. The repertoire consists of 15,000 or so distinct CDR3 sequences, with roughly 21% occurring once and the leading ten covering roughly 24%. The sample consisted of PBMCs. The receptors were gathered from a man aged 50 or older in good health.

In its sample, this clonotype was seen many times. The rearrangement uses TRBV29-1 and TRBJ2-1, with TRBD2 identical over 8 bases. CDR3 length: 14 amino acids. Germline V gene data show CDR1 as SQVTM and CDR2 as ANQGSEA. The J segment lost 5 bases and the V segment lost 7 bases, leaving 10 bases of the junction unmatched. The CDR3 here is CSARGSGSNNEQFF. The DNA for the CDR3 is TGCAGCGCCCGGGGGAGCGGGAGTAACAATGAGCAGTTCTTC.

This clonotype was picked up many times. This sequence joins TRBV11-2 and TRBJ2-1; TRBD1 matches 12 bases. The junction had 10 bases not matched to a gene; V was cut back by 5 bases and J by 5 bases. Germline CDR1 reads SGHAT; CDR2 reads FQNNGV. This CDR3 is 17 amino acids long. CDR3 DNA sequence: TGTGCCAGCAGCCCAGGGACAGGGGGCCTCGTCCACAATGAGCAGTTCTTC. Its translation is CASSPGTGGLVHNEQFF.

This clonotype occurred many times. Written as DNA, the CDR3 is TGCAGCGTTGAAAGTGCCCTGTTGACCGGGGAGCTGTTTTTT. It yields the protein CSVESALLTGELFF. The rearrangement links TRBV29-1 to TRBJ2-2; unclear D gene. Germline CDR1 SQVTM, CDR2 ANQGSEA. This CDR3 is built from 14 residues. V lost 2 bases to trimming and J lost 5 bases, with 12 bases between them.

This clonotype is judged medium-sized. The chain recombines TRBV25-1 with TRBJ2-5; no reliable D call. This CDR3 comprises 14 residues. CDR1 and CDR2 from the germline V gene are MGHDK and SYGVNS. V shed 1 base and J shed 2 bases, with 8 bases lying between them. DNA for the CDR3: TGTGCCAGCAGTGAATGGCAGGCACAAGAGACCCAGTACTTC. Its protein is CASSEWQAQETQYF.

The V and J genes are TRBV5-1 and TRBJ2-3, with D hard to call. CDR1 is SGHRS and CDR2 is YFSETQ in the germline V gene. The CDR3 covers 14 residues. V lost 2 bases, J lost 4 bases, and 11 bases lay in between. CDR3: CASSFSAGPDTQYF. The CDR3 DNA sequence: TGCGCCAGCAGCTTCTCGGCAGGCCCAGATACGCAGTATTTT.

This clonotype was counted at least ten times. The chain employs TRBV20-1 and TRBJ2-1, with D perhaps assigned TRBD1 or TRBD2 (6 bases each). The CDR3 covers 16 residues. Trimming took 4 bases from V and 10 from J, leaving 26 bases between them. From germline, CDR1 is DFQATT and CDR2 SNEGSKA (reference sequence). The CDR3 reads CSATSGAGRGETEQFF. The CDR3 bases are TGCAGTGCTACGTCAGGGGCCGGGCGGGGAGAGACAGAGCAGTTCTTC.

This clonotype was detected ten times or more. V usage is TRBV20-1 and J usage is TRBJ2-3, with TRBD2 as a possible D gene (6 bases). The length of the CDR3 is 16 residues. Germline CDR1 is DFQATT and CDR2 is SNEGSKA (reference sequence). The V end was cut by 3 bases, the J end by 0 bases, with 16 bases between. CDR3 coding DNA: TGCAGTGCTAGTGCCTTCCTAGCGTCTAGCACAGATACGCAGTATTTT. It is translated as CSASAFLASSTDTQYF.

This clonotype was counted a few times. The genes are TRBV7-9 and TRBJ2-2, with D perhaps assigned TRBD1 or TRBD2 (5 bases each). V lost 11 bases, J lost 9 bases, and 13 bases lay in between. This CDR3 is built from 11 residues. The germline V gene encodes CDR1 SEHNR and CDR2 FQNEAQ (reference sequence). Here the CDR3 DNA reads TGTGCCCAGGACACCGGGAGGGAGCTGTTTTTT. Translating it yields CAQDTGRELFF. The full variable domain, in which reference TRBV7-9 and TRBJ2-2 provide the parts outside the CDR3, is DTGVSQNPRHKITKRGQNVTFRCDPISEHNRLYWYRQTLGQGPEFLTYFQNEAQLEKSRLLSDRFSAERPKGSFSTLEIQRTEQGDSAMYLCAQDTGRELFFGEGSRLTVL.

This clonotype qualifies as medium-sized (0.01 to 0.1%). The chain's CDR3 is CASRNGAGGSEQYF. The CDR3 nucleotides are TGTGCCAGCCGTAACGGGGCAGGGGGTAGCGAGCAGTACTTC. The chain joins TRBV25-1 to TRBJ2-7; 7 nucleotides match TRBD1. J gave up 6 bases and V 8 bases, and 13 bases lay outside the gene matches. This CDR3 comprises 14 residues. Germline loops: CDR1 MGHDK, CDR2 SYGVNS.